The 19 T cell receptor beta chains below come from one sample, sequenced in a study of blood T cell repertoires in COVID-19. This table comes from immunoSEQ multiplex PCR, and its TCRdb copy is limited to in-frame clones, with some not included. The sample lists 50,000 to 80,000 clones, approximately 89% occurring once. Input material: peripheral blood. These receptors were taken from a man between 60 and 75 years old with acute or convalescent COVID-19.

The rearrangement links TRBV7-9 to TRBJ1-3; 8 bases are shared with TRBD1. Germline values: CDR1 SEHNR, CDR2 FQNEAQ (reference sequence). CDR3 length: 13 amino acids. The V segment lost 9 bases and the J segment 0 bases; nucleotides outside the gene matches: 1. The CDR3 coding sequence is TGTGCCAGTGGACAGGGCTCTGGAAACACCATATATTTT. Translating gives CASGQGSGNTIYF.

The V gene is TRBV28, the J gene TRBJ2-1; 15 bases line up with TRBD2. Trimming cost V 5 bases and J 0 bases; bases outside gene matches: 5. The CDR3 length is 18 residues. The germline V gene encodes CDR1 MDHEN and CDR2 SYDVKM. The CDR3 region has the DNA TGTGCCAGCAGTCCGGGACTAGCGGGGGGTAGCTCCTACAATGAGCAGTTCTTC. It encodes CASSPGLAGGSSYNEQFF.

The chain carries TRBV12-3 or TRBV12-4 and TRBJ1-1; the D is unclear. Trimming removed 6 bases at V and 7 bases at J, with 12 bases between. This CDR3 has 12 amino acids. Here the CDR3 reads CASRLGRYEAFF. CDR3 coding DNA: TGTGCCAGCAGACTAGGCCGGTATGAAGCTTTCTTT.

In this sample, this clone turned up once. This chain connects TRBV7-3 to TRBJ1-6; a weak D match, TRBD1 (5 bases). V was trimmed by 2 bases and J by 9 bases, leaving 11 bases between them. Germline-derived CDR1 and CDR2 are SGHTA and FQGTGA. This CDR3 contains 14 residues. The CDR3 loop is CASSLLGESSPLHF. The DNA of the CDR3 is TGTGCCAGCAGCTTATTAGGGGAATCTTCACCCCTCCACTTT. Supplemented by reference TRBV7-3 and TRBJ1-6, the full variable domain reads GAGVSQTPSNKVTEKGKYVELRCDPISGHTALYWYRQSLGQGPEFLIYFQGTGAADDSGLPNDRFFAVRPEGSVSTLKIQRTERGDSAVYLCASSLLGESSPLHFGNGTRLTVT.

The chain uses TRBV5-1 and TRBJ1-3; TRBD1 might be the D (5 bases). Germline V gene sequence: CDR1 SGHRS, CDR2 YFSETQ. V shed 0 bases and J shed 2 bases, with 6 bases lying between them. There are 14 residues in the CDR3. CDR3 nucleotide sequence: TGCGCCAGCAGCTTGGGACAGACTGGAAACACCATATATTTT. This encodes CASSLGQTGNTIYF.

CDR3 protein: CASSLDMRFGYTF. CDR3 DNA sequence: TGTGCCAGCAGCTTAGATATGCGGTTTGGCTACACCTTC. The chain recombines TRBV7-9 with TRBJ1-2, with D hard to call. The V gene's germline CDR1 is SEHNR and CDR2 FQNEAQ (reference sequence). The CDR3 loop spans 13 amino acids. V was pared by 1 base and J by 7 bases, with 10 bases between.

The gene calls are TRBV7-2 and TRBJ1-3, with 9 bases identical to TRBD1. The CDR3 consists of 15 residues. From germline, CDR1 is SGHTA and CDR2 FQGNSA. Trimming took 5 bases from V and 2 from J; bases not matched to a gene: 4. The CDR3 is CASSRGQGTGNTIYF. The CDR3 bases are TGTGCCAGCAGCCGGGGACAGGGTACTGGAAACACCATATATTTT.

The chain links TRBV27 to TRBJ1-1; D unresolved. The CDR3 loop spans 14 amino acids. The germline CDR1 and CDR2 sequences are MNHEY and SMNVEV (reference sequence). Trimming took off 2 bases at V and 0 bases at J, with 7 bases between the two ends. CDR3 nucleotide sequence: TGTGCCAGCAGTTTAACAGACATGAACACTGAAGCTTTCTTT. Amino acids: CASSLTDMNTEAFF.

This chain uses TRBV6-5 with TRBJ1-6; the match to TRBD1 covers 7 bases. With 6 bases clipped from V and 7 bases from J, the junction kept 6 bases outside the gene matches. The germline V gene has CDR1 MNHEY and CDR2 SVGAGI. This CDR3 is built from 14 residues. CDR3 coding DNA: TGTGCCAGCAGGGTGACAGGGTTAAATTCACCCCTCCACTTT. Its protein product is CASRVTGLNSPLHF.

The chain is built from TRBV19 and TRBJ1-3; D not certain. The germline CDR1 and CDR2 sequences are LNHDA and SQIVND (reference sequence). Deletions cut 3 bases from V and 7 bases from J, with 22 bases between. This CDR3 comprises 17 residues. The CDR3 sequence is CASSMQAFAGIANTIYF. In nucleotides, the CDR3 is TGTGCCAGTAGTATGCAGGCTTTCGCGGGGATTGCGAACACCATATATTTT.

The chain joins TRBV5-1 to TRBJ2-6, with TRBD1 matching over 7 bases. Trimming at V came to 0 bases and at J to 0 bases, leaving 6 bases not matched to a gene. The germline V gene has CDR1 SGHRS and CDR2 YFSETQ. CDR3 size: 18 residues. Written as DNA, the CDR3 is TGCGCCAGCAGCTTGGAACCGACAGGGACCTCTGGGGCCAACGTCCTGACTTTC. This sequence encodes CASSLEPTGTSGANVLTF.

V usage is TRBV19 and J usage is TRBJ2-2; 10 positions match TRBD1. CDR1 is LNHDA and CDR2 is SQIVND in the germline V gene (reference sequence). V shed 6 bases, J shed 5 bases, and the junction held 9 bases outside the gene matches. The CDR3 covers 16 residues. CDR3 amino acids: CASRKGDRGETGELFF. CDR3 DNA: TGTGCCAGTAGAAAGGGGGACAGGGGAGAGACCGGGGAGCTGTTTTTT.

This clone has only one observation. CDR3 bases: TGTGCCAGCAGCCAAGTATACGGGAACACTGAAGCTTTCTTT. Its protein is CASSQVYGNTEAFF. This chain joins TRBV3-1 (or the pseudogene TRBV3-2) and TRBJ1-1, with no clear D. The V end lost 1 base, the J end lost 1 base, and 7 bases lay between the germline ends. Germline V lookup: CDR1 LGHDT, CDR2 YNNKEL (reference sequence). The CDR3 loop spans 14 amino acids.

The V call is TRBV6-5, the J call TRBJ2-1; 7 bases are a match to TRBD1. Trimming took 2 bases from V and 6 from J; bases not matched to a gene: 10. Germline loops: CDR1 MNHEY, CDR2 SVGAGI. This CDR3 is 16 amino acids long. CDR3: CASSYTPQGVRNEQFF. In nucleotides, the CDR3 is TGTGCCAGCAGTTACACCCCGCAGGGGGTACGCAATGAGCAGTTCTTC.

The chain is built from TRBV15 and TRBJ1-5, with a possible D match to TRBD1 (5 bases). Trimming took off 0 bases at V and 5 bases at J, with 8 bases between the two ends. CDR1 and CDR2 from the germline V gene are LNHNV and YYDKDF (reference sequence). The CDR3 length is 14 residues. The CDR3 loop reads CATSRDRADQPQHF. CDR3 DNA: TGTGCCACCAGCAGAGACAGGGCGGATCAGCCCCAGCATTTT. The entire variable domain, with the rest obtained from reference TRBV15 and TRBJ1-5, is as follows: DAMVIQNPRYQVTQFGKPVTLSCSQTLNHNVMYWYQQKSSQAPKLLFHYYDKDFNNEADTPDNFQSRRPNTSFCFLDIRSPGLGDTAMYLCATSRDRADQPQHFGDGTRLSIL.

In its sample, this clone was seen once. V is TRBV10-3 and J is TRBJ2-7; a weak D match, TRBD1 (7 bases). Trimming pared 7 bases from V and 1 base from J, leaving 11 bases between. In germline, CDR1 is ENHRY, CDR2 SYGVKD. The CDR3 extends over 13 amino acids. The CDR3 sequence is CAITEGQSYEQYF. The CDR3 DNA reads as TGTGCCATCACGGAGGGACAGTCCTACGAGCAGTACTTC.

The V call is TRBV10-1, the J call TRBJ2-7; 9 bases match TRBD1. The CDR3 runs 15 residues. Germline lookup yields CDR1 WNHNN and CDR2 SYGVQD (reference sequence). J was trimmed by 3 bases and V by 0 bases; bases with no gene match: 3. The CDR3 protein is CASSESTGGIYEQYF. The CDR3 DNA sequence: TGCGCCAGCAGTGAGTCCACAGGGGGCATCTACGAGCAGTACTTC.

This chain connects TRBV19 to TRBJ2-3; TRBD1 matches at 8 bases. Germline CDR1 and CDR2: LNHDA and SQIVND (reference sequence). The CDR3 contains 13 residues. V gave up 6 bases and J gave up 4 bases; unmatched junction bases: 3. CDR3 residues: CASRGQGSDTQYF. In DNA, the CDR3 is TGTGCCAGTAGAGGACAGGGTTCAGATACGCAGTATTTT. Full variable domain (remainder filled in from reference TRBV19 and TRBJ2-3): DGGITQSPKYLFRKEGQNVTLSCEQNLNHDAMYWYRQDPGQGLRLIYYSQIVNDFQKGDIAEGYSVSREKKESFPLTVTSAQKNPTAFYLCASRGQGSDTQYFGPGTRLTVL.

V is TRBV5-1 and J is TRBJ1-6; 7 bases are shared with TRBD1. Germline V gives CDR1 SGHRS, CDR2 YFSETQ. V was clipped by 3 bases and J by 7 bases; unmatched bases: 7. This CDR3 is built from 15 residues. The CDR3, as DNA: TGCGCCAGCAGCTCGGGACAGATAGCAAATTCACCCCTCCACTTT. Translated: CASSSGQIANSPLHF.